These 18 T cell receptor beta chains were sequenced from one sample in a study of cytomegalovirus exposure and HLA in healthy donors (dated by TCRdb to 2017 to 2019). Libraries were made using the immunoSEQ multiplex PCR assay. Imported from immuneACCESS, the table was reduced by TCRdb to in-frame sequences with V and J called. These copies leave out some clones; in studies compared against another copy, an unresolved V gene accounts for under half, and the cause of the remainder is not known. A total of under 80,000 clones appear in this sample, roughly 94% of them only once. Clones ranked in the top ten supply 2.5% to 3.5% of the sample. The specimen was PBMCs. All receptors come from a woman under 30 in good health and CMV-seropositive.

This sequence joins TRBV29-1 and TRBJ1-1; D is perhaps TRBD1 (6 bases). Trimming cost V 7 bases and J 1 base, with 13 bases left between them. Germline loops: CDR1 SQVTM, CDR2 ANQGSEA. This CDR3 region has 13 residues. The CDR3 DNA follows: TGCAGCGGTAAACAGGGCGAGAACACTGAAGCTTTCTTT. It yields the protein CSGKQGENTEAFF.

This chain connects TRBV7-9 to TRBJ2-3; D not certain. Germline V gene data show CDR1 as SEHNR and CDR2 as FQNEAQ (reference sequence). V lost 5 bases, J lost 0 bases, and 9 bases lay in between. CDR3 length equals 14 residues. CDR3 sequence reads: CASSASISTDTQYF. The DNA of the CDR3 is TGTGCCAGCAGCGCTTCTATAAGCACAGATACGCAGTATTTT. The whole variable domain, filled in from reference TRBV7-9 and TRBJ2-3, reads DTGVSQNPRHKITKRGQNVTFRCDPISEHNRLYWYRQTLGQGPEFLTYFQNEAQLEKSRLLSDRFSAERPKGSFSTLEIQRTEQGDSAMYLCASSASISTDTQYFGPGTRLTVL.

This chain uses TRBV29-1 with TRBJ1-1; 8 bases match TRBD1. The CDR3 length is 15 residues. V trimming: 0 bases; J trimming: 1 base; junction bases outside the gene matches: 4. Germline V gene sequence: CDR1 SQVTM, CDR2 ANQGSEA. The DNA for the CDR3 is TGCAGCGTTGAAGAAGGAGGGACAGGGAACACTGAAGCTTTCTTT. The encoded protein is CSVEEGGTGNTEAFF.

With respect to this clone: Its ends do not fully match the called genes, so a read error is possible. The chain joins TRBV19 to TRBJ1-5; 7 bases are a match to TRBD1. This CDR3 spans 15 amino acids. Germline V CDR1 and CDR2: LNHDA, SQIVND (reference sequence). The chain's CDR3 is CTSSGSGRGYQPQHF. CDR3 in DNA: TGTACCAGTAGTGGGTCGGGCAGGGGGTATCAGCCCCAGCATTTT.

CDR3 protein: CAIRADRGTGELFF. CDR3 nucleotide sequence: TGTGCCATCAGAGCGGACAGGGGCACCGGGGAGCTGTTTTTT. V gene TRBV10-3 combines with J gene TRBJ2-2, with 9 bases identical to TRBD1. Germline V gene sequence: CDR1 ENHRY, CDR2 SYGVKD. There are 14 residues in the CDR3. Trimming removed 6 bases from V and 4 bases from J; junction bases left unmatched: 3.

The chain recombines TRBV19 with TRBJ2-7; 7 bases agree with TRBD1. This CDR3 is 14 amino acids long. The ends lost 6 bases at V and 0 bases at J; junction bases unmatched: 5. Germline V gene sequence: CDR1 LNHDA, CDR2 SQIVND (reference sequence). Here the CDR3 reads CASSLTGISYEQYF. Written as DNA, the CDR3 is TGTGCCAGTAGCTTGACAGGGATCTCCTACGAGCAGTACTTC.

V is TRBV19 and J is TRBJ2-1; 7 bases are shared with TRBD1. Germline lookup yields CDR1 LNHDA and CDR2 SQIVND (reference sequence). After removal of 5 bases from V and 2 bases from J, the junction contained 9 bases not matched to a gene. The CDR3 totals 16 residues. The CDR3 DNA reads as TGTGCCAGTAGTTCCTGGACAGGATCCACCTACAATGAGCAGTTCTTC. This gives the protein CASSSWTGSTYNEQFF.

The chain carries TRBV11-2 and TRBJ1-4, with 7 bases aligning to TRBD1. The trim removed 6 bases at V and 5 bases at J, leaving 9 bases unmatched. CDR1 and CDR2 from the germline V gene are SGHAT and FQNNGV. The CDR3 loop spans 15 amino acids. The CDR3 region is CASRPRGAGNEKLFF. CDR3 bases: TGTGCCAGCAGACCCAGGGGGGCGGGCAATGAAAAACTGTTTTTT.

The chain uses TRBV27 and TRBJ2-3; 16 bases line up with TRBD2. The germline V gene has CDR1 MNHEY and CDR2 SMNVEV (reference sequence). The CDR3 has 17 residues. The V segment lost 6 bases and the J segment 5 bases; nucleotides outside the gene matches: 8. The CDR3 coding sequence is TGTGCCAGCAGACGTGGGACTAGCGGGAGGGCCATAGATACGCAGTATTTT. Translated: CASRRGTSGRAIDTQYF.

The rearrangement uses TRBV12-5 and TRBJ2-7; TRBD2 is a possible D gene (5 bases). Germline lookup yields CDR1 LGHNT and CDR2 FRNRAP. This CDR3 has 14 amino acids. With 6 bases removed from V and 3 bases from J, the gap between germline ends came to 15 bases. The CDR3 nucleotides are TGTGCTAGTGGATCCGGACTCTTACTCTACGAGCAGTACTTC. Translating gives CASGSGLLLYEQYF.

The V gene is TRBV9, the J gene TRBJ2-1; 8 bases map to TRBD1. The V segment lost 2 bases and the J segment 0 bases; nucleotides outside the gene matches: 1. Per germline, CDR1 SGDLS and CDR2 YYNGEE. The CDR3 has 15 residues. The CDR3, as DNA: TGTGCCAGCAGCGTTGACAGGGGCTCCTACAATGAGCAGTTCTTC. Its translation: CASSVDRGSYNEQFF.

The J gene is TRBJ2-7, the V gene TRBV19, with D perhaps TRBD1 (5 bases). V shed 6 bases and J shed 2 bases, with 14 bases lying between them. The CDR3 contains 14 residues. Looked up from germline, CDR1 is LNHDA and CDR2 is SQIVND (reference sequence). CDR3 nucleotides: TGTGCCAGTAGCCCTCGAGCAGGGCCCTACGAGCAGTACTTC. It yields the protein CASSPRAGPYEQYF.

This chain links TRBV5-1 with TRBJ2-1; possibly TRBD2 for D (7 bases). This CDR3 has 16 amino acids. CDR1 is SGHRS, CDR2 YFSETQ, per germline. V lost 4 bases to trimming and J lost 5 bases, with 19 bases between them. CDR3 in amino acids: CASSPRGDKPDNEQFF. CDR3 in DNA: TGCGCCAGCAGCCCACGGGGGGACAAGCCCGACAATGAGCAGTTCTTC.

V and J are TRBV7-8 and TRBJ1-5, with D uncertain. The CDR3 has 15 residues. Germline CDR1 SGHVS, CDR2 FQNEAQ. V was shortened by 10 bases and J by 0 bases, with 16 bases between the two germline ends. The CDR3 sequence is CATQTSGNSNQPQHF. CDR3 sequence (DNA): TGTGCCACCCAAACTTCGGGAAATAGCAATCAGCCCCAGCATTTT.

The V gene is TRBV2, the J gene TRBJ1-1, with unresolved D. The CDR3 is made up of 14 amino acids. V was cut by 2 bases and J by 5 bases, with 12 bases left in between. Germline V gives CDR1 SNHLY, CDR2 FYNNEI. The CDR3 protein is CASSETRGQTEAFF. The CDR3 coding sequence is TGTGCCAGCAGTGAAACCCGAGGGCAGACTGAAGCTTTCTTT.

The chain has TRBV6-5 and TRBJ1-5; the match to TRBD1 covers 9 bases. With V trimmed by 6 bases and J by 2 bases, 2 bases remained unmatched. This CDR3 region has 14 residues. Germline loops: CDR1 MNHEY, CDR2 SVGAGI. In DNA, the CDR3 is TGTGCCAGCAGCCGGACAGGGGGCAATCAGCCCCAGCATTTT. Encoded protein: CASSRTGGNQPQHF.

The genes are TRBV5-5 and TRBJ2-7, with 14 bases lining up with TRBD2. The germline V gene encodes CDR1 SGHKS and CDR2 YYEKEE (reference sequence). The CDR3 extends over 19 amino acids. J lost 2 bases, V lost 3 bases, and 13 bases had no gene match. The chain's CDR3 is CASSSPDFVTSGRAYEQYF. The CDR3 DNA reads as TGTGCCAGCAGCTCGCCCGACTTTGTGACTAGCGGGAGGGCCTACGAGCAGTACTTC.

The chain is built from TRBV6-6 and TRBJ2-6; TRBD1 aligns across 7 bases. CDR1 is MNHNY and CDR2 is SVGAGI in the germline V gene (reference sequence). The CDR3 runs to 16 residues. The V and J ends lost 4 bases and 2 bases, in that order; junction bases with no gene match: 5. CDR3 nucleotide sequence: TGTGCCAGCAGTTCAACAGGGGCGGCTGGGGCCAACGTCCTGACTTTC. Translating gives CASSSTGAAGANVLTF.